The 9 T cell receptor beta chains listed next were all sequenced from one sample in a study of blood T cell repertoires in COVID-19. Data came from immunoSEQ multiplex PCR; TCRdb stores just in-frame clones and leaves some out. The table shows more than 150,000 clones, with approximately 85% occurring only once. Sequencing was carried out using peripheral blood. These receptors all come from a woman at least 80 years old with acute or convalescent COVID-19.

The chain uses TRBV5-1 and TRBJ1-2, with 10 bases identical to TRBD1. Germline V gene sequence: CDR1 SGHRS, CDR2 YFSETQ. This CDR3 region has 16 residues. Trimming cost V 0 bases and J 1 base; bases outside gene matches: 3. The CDR3 is CASSLARDRGNYGYTF. The CDR3 DNA reads as TGCGCCAGCAGCTTGGCCCGGGACAGGGGTAACTATGGCTACACCTTC.

This clone has just a few counts. The V and J genes are TRBV12-3 or TRBV12-4 and TRBJ1-3; D call uncertain. With 6 bases removed from V and 2 bases from J, the gap between germline ends came to 8 bases. The CDR3 is 13 residues long. CDR3 residues: CASSLLTGNTIYF. CDR3 DNA sequence: TGTGCCAGCAGCCTGTTAACTGGAAACACCATATATTTT.

The rearrangement joins TRBV7-8 to TRBJ2-7; 9 bases agree with TRBD2. The germline V gene encodes CDR1 SGHVS and CDR2 FQNEAQ. This CDR3 spans 15 amino acids. After removal of 2 bases from V and 2 bases from J, the junction contained 4 bases not matched to a gene. This chain's CDR3 is CASSLLAGGPYEQYF. The CDR3 DNA reads TGTGCCAGCAGCTTACTCGCGGGGGGGCCCTACGAGCAGTACTTC.

The chain employs TRBV2 and TRBJ1-6; D perhaps matches TRBD1 (5 bases). CDR3 size: 15 residues. V was clipped by 6 bases and J by 7 bases, with 16 bases between them. Germline-derived CDR1 and CDR2 are SNHLY and FYNNEI. This chain's CDR3 is CASSARSGGNSPLHF. The CDR3 DNA follows: TGTGCCAGCAGCGCCCGGTCCGGGGGAAATTCACCCCTCCACTTT.

The V and J genes are TRBV6-5 and TRBJ1-2, with TRBD1 identical over 12 bases. Germline values: CDR1 MNHEY, CDR2 SVGAGI. This CDR3 has 14 amino acids. J was trimmed by 3 bases and V by 7 bases; bases with no gene match: 3. In DNA, the CDR3 is TGTGCCAGCAAGGGACAGGGGGCTGACTATGGCTACACCTTC. It translates to CASKGQGADYGYTF.

This chain connects TRBV9 to TRBJ2-2; 9 nucleotides line up with TRBD2. Germline-derived CDR1 and CDR2 are SGDLS and YYNGEE. V was clipped by 6 bases and J by 4 bases; unmatched bases: 7. This CDR3 contains 15 residues. DNA for the CDR3: TGTGCCAGCACCCGCCTAGCGGGGAGCACCGGGGAGCTGTTTTTT. Translated: CASTRLAGSTGELFF.

For the CDR3, the DNA is TGTGCCAGCAGCAACCAGGGCCTCGAGGCCCAGTACTTC. This gives the protein CASSNQGLEAQYF. V gene TRBV6-6 combines with J gene TRBJ2-5, with D perhaps TRBD1 (5 bases). Trimming pared 6 bases from V and 9 bases from J, leaving 17 bases between. This CDR3 is built from 13 residues. The germline CDR1 and CDR2 sequences are MNHNY and SVGAGI (reference sequence).

The CDR3 nucleotides are TGTGCCAGTAGTATATATCGTGGCCCTCAAGAGACCCAGTACTTC. Its translation: CASSIYRGPQETQYF. The J gene is TRBJ2-5, the V gene TRBV19; D unclear. CDR1 is LNHDA and CDR2 is SQIVND in the germline V gene (reference sequence). V shed 2 bases and J shed 2 bases, with 12 bases lying between them. This CDR3 spans 15 amino acids.

The chain is built from TRBV27 and TRBJ2-7; 12 bases fit TRBD2. CDR1 and CDR2 from the germline V gene are MNHEY and SMNVEV (reference sequence). The CDR3 is 17 residues long. V trimming: 8 bases; J trimming: 5 bases; junction bases outside the gene matches: 16. The CDR3 DNA sequence: TGTGCCAGCGGTCGTTGGCTAGCGGGAGGGCGGTGGGACGAGCAGTACTTC. This translates into CASGRWLAGGRWDEQYF.